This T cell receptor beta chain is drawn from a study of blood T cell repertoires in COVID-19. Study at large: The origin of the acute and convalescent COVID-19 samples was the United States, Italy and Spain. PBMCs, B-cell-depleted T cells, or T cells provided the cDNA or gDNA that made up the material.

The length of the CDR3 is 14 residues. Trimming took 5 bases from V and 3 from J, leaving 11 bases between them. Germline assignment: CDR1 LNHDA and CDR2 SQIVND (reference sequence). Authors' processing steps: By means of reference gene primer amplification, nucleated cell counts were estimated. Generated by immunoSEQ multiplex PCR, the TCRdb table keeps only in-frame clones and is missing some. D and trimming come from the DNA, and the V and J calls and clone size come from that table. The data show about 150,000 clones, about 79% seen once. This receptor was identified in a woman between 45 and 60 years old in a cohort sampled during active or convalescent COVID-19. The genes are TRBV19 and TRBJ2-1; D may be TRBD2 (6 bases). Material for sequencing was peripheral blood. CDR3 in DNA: TGTGCCAGTAGTCCGGGACTCAACTACAATGAGCAGTTCTTC. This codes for CASSPGLNYNEQFF.